This T cell receptor beta chain was identified in a study of shared clonotypes between healthy human individuals. Findings of the study overall: Generation probabilities of non-shared clonotypes were lower (relative to those shared by all four donors).

This CDR3 has 13 amino acids. Germline-derived CDR1 and CDR2 are SGHNT and YENEEA. J was trimmed by 4 bases and V by 5 bases; bases with no gene match: 3. This clone was picked up a small number of times. Its antigen remains unidentified. Per the authors' pipeline: ImmunoSEQ supplied junction-only sequences lacking quality scores, so filtering was different. Generated by immunoSEQ multiplex PCR, the TCRdb table keeps only in-frame clones and is missing some. D and trimming come from the DNA, and the V and J calls and clone size come from that table. The sample consists of 2.3 million or so clones, 85% to 95% of them appearing once.

V gene TRBV11-3 combines with J gene TRBJ1-1, with TRBD1 identical over 8 bases. The sequence was obtained from a man between 18 and 29 years old in good health. Some clones in this sample may be carry-over from other donors' samples. Input material: naive CD4+ T cells from PBMCs. The sample's subset: CD45RA+ positively selected. The chain's CDR3 is CASSMDRATEAFF. CDR3 coding DNA: TGTGCCAGCAGCATGGACAGGGCCACTGAAGCTTTCTTT.